This T cell receptor (beta chain) originates from a study of tumor and adjacent non-tumor tissue in lung cancer. At the level of the study: The patients, approximately nine men and 5 women, were roughly 30 to 80 with stage I to III disease. Samples averaged around 3.9 million productive TCRbeta reads each. Study results and limitations: Top 100 clones took a larger repertoire share in normal lung. Tumor tissue had significantly higher TCR diversity than normal lung.

RNA was extracted from bulk tissue without any cell sorting. This non-tumor lung sample came from over 3 cm beyond the tumor edge. Concerning this clonotype: Its matching antigen is unknown. One end of the junction does not line up with germline, which may come from a read error.

A modified ARM-PCR protocol with three rounds of nested PCR amplified TCRbeta. TCRdb processed the multiplex PCR reads anew with MiXCR; each CDR3 protein has one entry. The table includes more than 45,000 distinct CDR3 sequences, 60% to 65% detected once. There are 15 residues in the CDR3. Germline lookup yields CDR1 MNHNY and CDR2 SVGAGI (reference sequence). Sequencing used distant non-tumor lung tissue. The sequence was obtained from a woman in her seventies with non-small cell lung cancer. The chain joins TRBV6-6 to TRBJ2-7; 7 bases are shared with TRBD1. The CDR3 DNA reads TGTGCCAGCAGTTACCCCGACAGGGTGGTATTCGAGCAGCACTTC. It encodes CASSYPDRVVFEQHF.